What follows are 15 T cell receptor beta chains derived from one specimen sequenced in a study of long-term antiretroviral therapy in people with HIV. Runs used v3.0 of the immunoSEQ assay and were done at survey level. Method: immunoSEQ multiplex PCR; TCRdb's copy keeps in-frame clones and lacks some. The sample includes 20,000 to 30,000 clones, 79% seen only once; the top ten take more than 8.5%. The starting material was unsorted PBMCs, obtained 1.2 years after starting antiretroviral therapy. These receptors all come from a woman aged 40-49 years with HIV.

V gene TRBV5-5 combines with J gene TRBJ2-6; D unresolved. Germline CDR1 is SGHKS and CDR2 is YYEKEE (reference sequence). With 7 bases removed from V and 4 bases from J, the gap between germline ends came to 9 bases. The CDR3 has 13 amino acids. The CDR3: CASDTIGANVLTF. For the CDR3, the DNA is TGTGCCAGCGATACAATAGGGGCCAACGTCCTGACTTTC.

The V call is TRBV5-1, the J call TRBJ2-1; TRBD2 agrees at 9 bases. CDR1 and CDR2 (germline): SGHRS, YFSETQ. There are 16 residues in the CDR3. V gave up 2 bases and J gave up 2 bases; unmatched junction bases: 5. CDR3 loop: CASSFGREGTYNEQFF. CDR3 nucleotides: TGCGCCAGCAGCTTTGGGCGGGAGGGGACCTACAATGAGCAGTTCTTC. Complete variable domain (other parts from reference TRBV5-1 and TRBJ2-1): KAGVTQTPRYLIKTRGQQVTLSCSPISGHRSVSWYQQTPGQGLQFLFEYFSETQRNKGNFPGRFSGRQFSNSRSEMNVSTLELGDSALYLCASSFGREGTYNEQFFGPGTRLTVL.

This rearrangement joins TRBV9 to TRBJ1-6; D possibly corresponds to TRBD1 (5 bases). Between the trimmed V and J ends, which lost 4 bases and 4 bases, there was a span of 21 bases. The CDR3 has 18 residues. CDR1 and CDR2 from the germline V gene are SGDLS and YYNGEE. CDR3 in DNA: TGTGCCAGCAGCACCATGTCGGGGGACGGATCATATAATTCACCCCTCCACTTT. It translates to CASSTMSGDGSYNSPLHF.

The chain is built from TRBV11-3 and TRBJ2-7, with D uncertain. The germline V gene encodes CDR1 SGHNT and CDR2 YENEEA. This CDR3 has 12 amino acids. V was cut by 3 bases and J by 6 bases, with 9 bases left in between. CDR3 DNA: TGTGCCAGCAGCTTTTCTCACGGCGAGCAGTACTTC. It is translated as CASSFSHGEQYF.

V is TRBV11-2 and J is TRBJ1-2; D is perhaps TRBD1 (6 bases). Germline values: CDR1 SGHAT, CDR2 FQNNGV. Trimming took off 0 bases at V and 8 bases at J, with 10 bases between the two ends. The CDR3 totals 13 residues. The DNA of the CDR3 is TGTGCCAGCAGCTTAGATCTGGGGGCAGGCTACACCTTC. As protein: CASSLDLGAGYTF.

Points on this clone: Compared with germline, one end of the junction differs, possibly owing to a read error. The CDR3 protein is CSAGEGTEAFF. CDR3 nucleotide sequence: TGCAGTGCTGGAGAGGGCACTGAAGCTTTCTTT. The chain recombines TRBV20-1 with TRBJ1-1, with D unclear. Per germline, CDR1 DFQATT and CDR2 SNEGSKA (reference sequence). CDR3 size: 11 residues.

This clone was detected only a few times. The CDR3 is CASSYGTVFYEQYF. The DNA for the CDR3 is TGTGCCAGCAGTTACGGGACGGTTTTCTACGAGCAGTACTTC. The chain joins TRBV6-6 to TRBJ2-7; D may match TRBD1 or TRBD2 (5 bases each). The CDR3 sequence is 14 residues long. Germline assignment: CDR1 MNHNY and CDR2 SVGAGI (reference sequence). Trimming removed 2 bases from V and 3 bases from J, with 11 bases in between.

The rearrangement uses TRBV2 and TRBJ2-5; 10 bases align to TRBD2. Germline CDR1 is SNHLY and CDR2 is FYNNEI. This CDR3 is built from 18 residues. V shed 2 bases, J shed 0 bases, and the junction held 9 bases outside the gene matches. In DNA, the CDR3 is TGTGCCAGCAGTGAACGGCTAGCGGGGGAGATGTACCAAGAGACCCAGTACTTC. Translated, it gives CASSERLAGEMYQETQYF.

The chain carries TRBV2 and TRBJ2-2, with 8 nucleotides matching TRBD2. Per the germline V gene, CDR1 is SNHLY and CDR2 is FYNNEI. This CDR3 comprises 14 residues. V trimming: 6 bases; J trimming: 0 bases; junction bases outside the gene matches: 0. The CDR3 is CASRRGANTGELFF. The CDR3 coding sequence is TGTGCCAGCAGGCGGGGGGCGAACACCGGGGAGCTGTTTTTT.

Only a few counts were recorded for this clone. The CDR3 loop is CASSVSSGNTIYF. As DNA, the CDR3 is TGTGCCAGCAGTGTAAGCTCTGGAAACACCATATATTTT. V is TRBV2 and J is TRBJ1-3; D unresolved. Per the germline V gene, CDR1 is SNHLY and CDR2 is FYNNEI. With 4 bases removed from V and 0 bases from J, the gap between germline ends came to 4 bases. This CDR3 contains 13 residues.

The rearrangement joins TRBV10-3 to TRBJ1-2; 9 nucleotides align to TRBD1. V lost 3 bases and J lost 10; bases outside the gene matches: 3. This CDR3 is 12 amino acids long. The germline CDR1 and CDR2 sequences are ENHRY and SYGVKD. CDR3 coding DNA: TGTGCCATCAGTGAAACAGGGGGCCACTACACCTTC. Its protein is CAISETGGHYTF.

This clone occurred a few times. The chain combines TRBV30 with TRBJ1-2; no clear D gene. Germline V gene sequence: CDR1 GTSNPN, CDR2 SVGIG (reference sequence). The CDR3 covers 11 residues. V lost 0 bases, J lost 8 bases, and 7 bases lay in between. The CDR3: CAWSVEWGYTF. DNA of the CDR3: TGTGCCTGGAGTGTAGAATGGGGCTACACCTTC.

This sequence joins TRBV19 and TRBJ1-4; tentative D call: TRBD1 (5 bases). V lost 1 base to trimming and J lost 5 bases, with 14 bases between them. The CDR3 runs to 16 residues. Germline CDR1 is LNHDA and CDR2 is SQIVND (reference sequence). The CDR3 loop is CASSIALKGSNEKLFF. CDR3 DNA sequence: TGTGCCAGTAGTATAGCGCTTAAGGGGTCCAATGAAAAACTGTTTTTT.

This chain connects TRBV5-6 to TRBJ2-3; 9 positions agree with TRBD2. Germline V CDR1 and CDR2: SGHDT, YYEEEE. Trimming cost V 4 bases and J 3 bases; bases outside gene matches: 6. This CDR3 region has 15 residues. CDR3 protein: CASSPAGGLTDTQYF. The DNA of the CDR3 is TGTGCCAGCAGCCCAGCGGGAGGATTGACAGATACGCAGTATTTT.

The chain is built from TRBV2 and TRBJ1-1, with unresolved D. Trimming took off 0 bases at V and 1 base at J, with 6 bases between the two ends. CDR3 size: 14 residues. Germline CDR1 and CDR2: SNHLY and FYNNEI. Here the CDR3 reads CASSEALGNTEAFF. In DNA, the CDR3 is TGTGCCAGCAGTGAAGCGTTAGGGAACACTGAAGCTTTCTTT.